The source of this T cell receptor (beta chain) is a study of blood T cell repertoires in COVID-19 (dated by TCRdb to 2020 to 2022). For the study in its entirety: Samples covering the acute and convalescent phases of COVID-19 were provided by collaborators in the United States, Italy and Spain. Samples came from the ongoing ImmuneRACE study (first 160 participants) plus 1,254 subjects from 6 global collaborators. Where available, HLA class I and class II types were obtained from metadata supplied by the sample provider rather than from assay-based typing. The sample metadata nearly always contained a de-identified subject ID, COVID-19 status, age in years and sex. A freely available public database, intended as a resource for researchers studying the immune response to SARS-CoV-2, is where the repertoires were released. The prospective study material was composed of cDNA or gDNA derived from T cells, B-cell-depleted T cells, or PBMCs. Subjects who had been exposed to COVID-19, were actively infected with it, or had recovered from it provided the deeply sampled blood TCRbeta repertoires that made up the dataset.

Of note for this clone: The antigen it binds to is not known. The input lacks base qualities; no much larger clone sits a single base away.

The collaborating institutions used their own protocols to collect whole blood in K2EDTA tubes. For TCRbeta analysis, collaborator samples were shipped as frozen whole blood, as isolated PBMCs, or as DNA extracted from either sample type. The paper's findings and limits, for the study overall: The amount of clinical and demographic metadata varied by source and participant and was provided uncurated.

TCRbeta CDR3 regions were amplified from genomic DNA using the immunoSEQ Assay, a bias-controlled multiplex PCR. The source study handled its data this way. Within the assay, amplification of reference gene primers was used to estimate how many nucleated cells each sample contained. Sequence reads were collapsed and filtered to measure the absolute abundance of every unique TCRbeta CDR3 rearrangement. For each sample, productive Simpson clonality was calculated as the square root of Simpson's diversity index over productive rearrangements. The table comes from immuneACCESS by way of TCRdb, which keeps in-frame sequences with V and J called. Part of the clones is missing from these tables; in studies checked, under half for an unresolved V gene and the rest for unknown reasons. V and J calls plus clone size are reproduced from that table; the DNA served to infer D and trimming. The sample has fewer than 150,000 clones on record, around 79% of them singletons. The top ten hold around 20% of the sample.

From V the trimming removes 3 bases and from J it removes 6 bases, while the gene matches leave 27 bases of the junction unaccounted for. CDR1 and CDR2 are drawn from the germline V gene: MDHEN, SYDVKM. Measured from the cysteine to the phenylalanine, the CDR3 is 21 residues long. CDR3 DNA is the only sequence kept; it has 63 bases, read in frame from the first base. The origin of this receptor is a man older than 75 with acute or convalescent COVID-19. The receptor chain draws on TRBV28 and TRBJ1-2; the central 8 bases match TRBD1. The sequenced sample consisted of peripheral blood. The DNA is TGTGCCAGCAGTTTCCAGGGGGTTGTATGGGGACAGGTTCCCCACCCCCATGGCTACACCTTC. This codes for CASSFQGVVWGQVPHPHGYTF.